This T cell receptor beta chain was sequenced in a study of shared clonotypes between healthy human individuals. Germline-derived CDR1 and CDR2 are SGHRS and YFSETQ. The CDR3 spans 14 residues. V lost 3 bases, J lost 1 base, and 9 bases lay in between. General study findings and limits: Compared with clonotypes that all four donors shared, non-shared clonotypes had lower generation probabilities.

Healthy HIV-negative adults without recent acute infections or vaccinations served as donors. CD4+ cell separation produced CD45RA+ naive and CD45RA-negative memory subsets. Worth noting for this clone: The target antigen is unknown. The sample carries other DNA sequences with the same CDR3.

The assay was immunoSEQ multiplex PCR, and TCRdb's table has in-frame clones only and misses some. The sample shows more than 2,000,000 clones, about 92% of them seen only once. Sequencing was done on a sample of naive CD4+ T cells sorted from blood. Described subset: CD45RA+ positively selected. The TCR was taken from a man aged 18 to 29 in good health. V usage is TRBV5-1 and J usage is TRBJ2-3; D might be TRBD2 (6 bases). This CDR3 is CASSSGTGTDTQYF. CDR3 DNA: TGCGCCAGCAGCTCAGGGACTGGCACAGATACGCAGTATTTT.